The present TCR beta chain was sequenced within a study of brain T cells in children with intractable seizures. Regarding the study as a whole: Only CDR3 sequence similarity suggested viral specificity, without known HCMV serostatus.

The CDR3 runs to 13 residues. Trimming took off 0 bases at V and 7 bases at J, with 7 bases between the two ends. The germline V gene encodes CDR1 LGHDT and CDR2 YNNKEL (reference sequence). As for time point: blood from clinic visit 5 months post-surgery; TSC patient then seizure free. Sequencing was limited to surgery cases with top T cell transcript signatures in brain tissue. Patients received at least one anti-epileptic drug before surgery. With regard to this clone: Its antigen is unidentified.

Assay: immunoSEQ multiplex PCR; the TCRdb copy retains only in-frame clones and omits some. The sample has hundreds of thousands of clones; over 90% are singletons. The chain employs TRBV3-1 (or the pseudogene TRBV3-2) and TRBJ2-1; D gene uncertain. This TCR was recovered from a boy in the first two years of life with tuberous sclerosis and intractable seizures. The source material was peripheral blood, sampled more than 4 months after surgery. This CDR3 reads CASSQDLGNEQFF. The CDR3 bases are TGTGCCAGCAGCCAAGATTTGGGGAATGAGCAGTTCTTC.